This TCR beta chain was recovered during a study of cytomegalovirus exposure and HLA in healthy donors. Overall study findings and caveats: V- and J-gene trimming of TCR beta was linked (in a later analysis) to a missense DCLRE1C variant. In vitro testing confirmed a few CMV-associated chains as specific for CMV antigens.

Trimming removed 10 bases from V and 6 bases from J, with 20 bases in between. CDR3 length: 14 amino acids. Germline-derived CDR1 and CDR2 are MGHDK and SYGVNS. Donors were nominally healthy when sampled, though unrecorded immune exposures were likely. Primers included in the PCR were 60 Vbeta and 13 Jbeta primers. In the source study's methods: Approximately 72 million unique TCR beta chains, roughly 11 million of them shared, were counted by a later analysis. Generated by immunoSEQ multiplex PCR, the TCRdb table keeps only in-frame clones and is missing some. V and J calls and clone size follow that table, whereas D and trimming were derived from the DNA. This sample carries 30,000 to 40,000 clones, 65% to 90% of them seen once, and the ten largest clones take 3.6%. Turning to this clone: As yet, its antigen is unknown.

This receptor was identified in a woman under 30 in good health and CMV-seronegative. The chain uses TRBV25-1 and TRBJ2-3, with D unclear. The sample taken for sequencing was PBMCs. In DNA, the CDR3 is TGTGCCACCCACTTCTCGTCGGGTTCGGATACGCAGTATTTT. This codes for CATHFSSGSDTQYF.